These 32 T cell receptor beta chains were all obtained from the same sample, sequenced in a study of T cell responses to AZD1222 COVID-19 vaccine. The assay was immunoSEQ multiplex PCR, and TCRdb's table has in-frame clones only and misses some. The sample yields approximately 100,000 clones, roughly 87% seen once. The specimen comprised peripheral blood, sampled on day 0 of AZD1222 vaccination. Receptors were obtained from an adult in good health.

The chain couples TRBV2 to TRBJ2-3, with 7 bases that match TRBD2. CDR1 and CDR2 (germline): SNHLY, FYNNEI. This CDR3 is 14 amino acids long. V was pared by 6 bases and J by 4 bases, with 7 bases of the junction left unmatched. In nucleotides, the CDR3 is TGTGCCAGCAGGAGGGCAGGGAGGGCAGATACGCAGTATTTT. Translating gives CASRRAGRADTQYF.

This clone was seen only once. The chain joins TRBV5-6 to TRBJ2-1; a weak D match, TRBD2 (6 bases). CDR1 SGHDT and CDR2 YYEEEE come from the germline V gene. The CDR3 is 15 amino acids. V was pared by 0 bases and J by 7 bases, with 14 bases between. The CDR3, as DNA: TGTGCCAGCAGCTTGGTATCGAGCGGACTAAATGAGCAGTTCTTC. As protein: CASSLVSSGLNEQFF.

The chain recombines TRBV2 with TRBJ1-4, with D uncertain. Deletions cut 6 bases from V and 6 bases from J, with 8 bases between. Germline V gene data show CDR1 as SNHLY and CDR2 as FYNNEI. This CDR3 contains 12 residues. CDR3 DNA: TGTGCCAGCAGAGAAAACGATGAAAAACTGTTTTTT. Amino acid sequence: CASRENDEKLFF.

The gene calls are TRBV7-6 and TRBJ2-3; a weak D match, TRBD1 (6 bases). The CDR3 has 15 residues. Germline V gives CDR1 SGHVS, CDR2 FNYEAQ. The V end was cut by 5 bases, the J end by 1 base, with 13 bases between. The CDR3 loop reads CASSPQPGGTDTQYF. DNA of the CDR3: TGTGCCAGCAGCCCCCAGCCAGGGGGCACAGATACGCAGTATTTT.

This chain links TRBV7-2 with TRBJ2-2, with D unclear. This CDR3 comprises 13 residues. In germline, CDR1 is SGHTA, CDR2 FQGNSA. Trimming cost V 4 bases and J 5 bases, with 8 bases left between them. The CDR3 coding sequence is TGTGCCAGCAGCTGGATTGAGACCGGGGAGCTGTTTTTT. Amino acids: CASSWIETGELFF.

This clone was observed once. The chain has TRBV28 and TRBJ2-7, with D possibly being TRBD1 (6 bases). Per germline, CDR1 MDHEN and CDR2 SYDVKM. The germline V and J ends were trimmed by 4 bases and 3 bases, with 10 bases remaining between them. This CDR3 is built from 13 residues. In nucleotides, the CDR3 is TGTGCCAGCAGTTCACAGGGAAGCTACGAGCAGTACTTC. This encodes CASSSQGSYEQYF.

The chain combines TRBV3-1 (or the pseudogene TRBV3-2) with TRBJ1-4; D gene ambiguous. V lost 4 bases and J lost 6, with 12 bases in between. In germline, CDR1 is LGHDT, CDR2 YNNKEL (reference sequence). This CDR3 is built from 14 residues. CDR3 coding DNA: TGTGCCAGCAGCCCTCAAAGGGATCATGAAAAACTGTTTTTT. Encoded protein: CASSPQRDHEKLFF.

This chain joins TRBV23-1 and TRBJ2-1; TRBD1 is a possible D gene (5 bases). TRBV23-1 is flagged as an ORF with uncertain function. There are 11 residues in the CDR3. V lost 3 bases and J lost 12, with 9 bases in between. The CDR3 bases are TGCGCCAGCAGTCAGGGGCGTGGGCAGTTCTTC. Protein product: CASSQGRGQFF.

The V and J genes are TRBV5-1 and TRBJ1-1; D uncertain. Germline V gives CDR1 SGHRS, CDR2 YFSETQ. The ends were cut back, 0 bases at V and 4 bases at J, with 13 bases in the middle. The CDR3 consists of 15 residues. The CDR3 loop is CASSLASRRSTEAFF. DNA for the CDR3: TGCGCCAGCAGCTTGGCAAGTAGACGGAGCACTGAAGCTTTCTTT.

The rearrangement uses TRBV6-1 and TRBJ1-2, with D hard to call. CDR1 MNHNS and CDR2 SASEGT come from the germline V gene. Trimming removed 0 bases from V and 8 bases from J, with 13 bases in between. The CDR3 has 14 residues. CDR3 in amino acids: CASSEALRTWGYTF. As DNA, the CDR3 is TGTGCCAGCAGTGAAGCGCTGAGGACTTGGGGCTACACCTTC.

The chain has TRBV30 and TRBJ1-1; TRBD1 might be the D (5 bases). V was clipped by 3 bases and J by 1 base, with 9 bases between them. The CDR3 covers 13 residues. Germline V CDR1 and CDR2: GTSNPN, SVGIG (reference sequence). The CDR3 DNA reads TGTGCCTGGAGCCGGGGCGCGAACACTGAAGCTTTCTTT. Encoded protein: CAWSRGANTEAFF.

J is TRBJ1-2 and V is TRBV27; D is perhaps TRBD1 (5 bases). CDR3 length: 14 residues. Trimming took off 2 bases at V and 6 bases at J, with 13 bases between the two ends. Germline loops: CDR1 MNHEY, CDR2 SMNVEV (reference sequence). Here the CDR3 DNA reads TGTGCCAGCAGTTTAAGGGGAGGAGGACATGGCTACACCTTC. It encodes CASSLRGGGHGYTF.

The rearrangement joins TRBV27 to TRBJ1-5, with 12 nucleotides matching TRBD1. The ends lost 7 bases at V and 7 bases at J; junction bases unmatched: 11. Per germline, CDR1 MNHEY and CDR2 SMNVEV (reference sequence). There are 16 residues in the CDR3. CDR3 DNA: TGTGCCAGCACACCGATCGGGACAGGGGGCAGCCAGCCCCAGCATTTT. Encoded protein: CASTPIGTGGSQPQHF.

The chain carries TRBV7-9 and TRBJ1-4, with D perhaps matching TRBD1 (6 bases). The germline V and J ends were trimmed by 5 bases and 5 bases, with 12 bases remaining between them. The CDR3 has 14 residues. CDR1 and CDR2 (germline): SEHNR, FQNEAQ (reference sequence). CDR3: CASSRGGFNEKLFF. CDR3 DNA sequence: TGTGCCAGCAGCCGAGGGGGATTCAATGAAAAACTGTTTTTT.

The chain recombines TRBV5-6 with TRBJ1-1; a weak D match, TRBD1 (5 bases). The CDR3 extends over 17 amino acids. With 6 bases removed from V and 1 base from J, the gap between germline ends came to 22 bases. Germline V lookup: CDR1 SGHDT, CDR2 YYEEEE. The CDR3 DNA follows: TGTGCCAGCACCCTTTCCTCAAGGGGAGGTACGAACACTGAAGCTTTCTTT. It yields the protein CASTLSSRGGTNTEAFF.

J is TRBJ2-7 and V is TRBV5-6; perhaps TRBD2 as D (5 bases). The CDR3 is made up of 13 amino acids. Trimming took 6 bases from V and 3 from J, leaving 13 bases between them. The germline V gene encodes CDR1 SGHDT and CDR2 YYEEEE. The CDR3 DNA reads TGTGCCAGCAACCGTCAAGCGGACTACGAGCAGTACTTC. Residues: CASNRQADYEQYF.

V and J are TRBV29-1 and TRBJ1-1; D is unresolved. The germline CDR1 and CDR2 sequences are SQVTM and ANQGSEA. The CDR3 sequence is 13 residues long. With 3 bases removed from V and 6 bases from J, the gap between germline ends came to 14 bases. The CDR3 DNA reads TGCAGCGTTGAGCCCCACCGGGAGGCTGAAGCTTTCTTT. This sequence encodes CSVEPHREAEAFF.

This chain uses TRBV21-1 with TRBJ1-5. TRBV21-1 is classified as a pseudogene. There are 19 residues in the CDR3. The CDR3 coding sequence is TGTGCCAGCAGCAAAGCCGCCGTGGGTGGGCTGGAGCAACGGAAGCCCCAGCATTTT. This translates into CASSKAAVGGLEQRKPQHF.

V and J are TRBV5-1 and TRBJ2-1; 8 nucleotides match TRBD1. This CDR3 is 16 amino acids long. The germline CDR1 and CDR2 sequences are SGHRS and YFSETQ. V lost 6 bases to trimming and J lost 0 bases; unmatched junction nucleotides: 8. Written as DNA, the CDR3 is TGCGCCAGCACCCCGGGGCAGGGGGCCTCCTACAATGAGCAGTTCTTC. The encoded protein is CASTPGQGASYNEQFF.

The genes are TRBV6-5 and TRBJ1-3, with D unresolved. The V and J ends lost 6 bases and 0 bases respectively, with 6 bases between them. The germline V gene encodes CDR1 MNHEY and CDR2 SVGAGI. This CDR3 comprises 13 residues. CDR3 residues: CASRSSSGNTIYF. The CDR3 DNA reads as TGTGCCAGCAGGTCATCCTCTGGAAACACCATATATTTT.

CDR3 region: CAWSTVYNEQFF. The CDR3 region has the DNA TGTGCCTGGAGTACCGTTTACAATGAGCAGTTCTTC. V gene TRBV30 combines with J gene TRBJ2-1; no clear D gene. The ends were cut back, 2 bases at V and 4 bases at J, with 6 bases in the middle. The germline gives CDR1 GTSNPN, CDR2 SVGIG (reference sequence). CDR3 length: 12 residues.

The chain recombines TRBV9 with TRBJ1-1; TRBD1 aligns across 8 bases. The CDR3 consists of 15 residues. Per the germline V gene, CDR1 is SGDLS and CDR2 is YYNGEE. The trim removed 0 bases at V and 5 bases at J, leaving 6 bases unmatched. The CDR3 loop reads CASSVADRGVTEAFF. CDR3 sequence (DNA): TGTGCCAGCAGCGTAGCCGACAGGGGTGTTACTGAAGCTTTCTTT.

This clone was seen once. The DNA for the CDR3 is TGTGCCAGCAGTCTGGACCTCACAGATACGCAGTATTTT. This codes for CASSLDLTDTQYF. The chain couples TRBV6-4 to TRBJ2-3; D gene unclear. The CDR3 is made up of 13 amino acids. Trimming removed 5 bases at V and 2 bases at J, with 8 bases between. In germline, CDR1 is MRHNA, CDR2 SNTAGT.

This sequence joins TRBV27 and TRBJ1-5, with 7 bases matching TRBD1. The ends lost 5 bases at V and 4 bases at J; junction bases unmatched: 11. The germline V gene encodes CDR1 MNHEY and CDR2 SMNVEV (reference sequence). CDR3 length equals 16 residues. CDR3 region: CASSVDRVLANQPQHF. In DNA form, the CDR3 reads TGTGCCAGCAGTGTTGACAGGGTTCTCGCTAATCAGCCCCAGCATTTT.

The chain uses TRBV11-2 and TRBJ2-3; 9 bases fit TRBD2. CDR1 is SGHAT and CDR2 is FQNNGV in the germline V gene. V trimming: 1 base; J trimming: 5 bases; junction bases outside the gene matches: 10. The CDR3 length is 17 residues. The CDR3 DNA follows: TGTGCCAGCAGCTTAGGTGGGCGGGAGGGCGGTCTAGATACGCAGTATTTT. It encodes CASSLGGREGGLDTQYF. The variable domain in full, completed from reference TRBV11-2 and TRBJ2-3, reads EAGVAQSPRYKIIEKRQSVAFWCNPISGHATLYWYQQILGQGPKLLIQFQNNGVVDDSQLPKDRFSAERLKGVDSTLKIQPAKLEDSAVYLCASSLGGREGGLDTQYFGPGTRLTVL.

The rearrangement uses TRBV4-1 and TRBJ1-2, with D tentatively TRBD1 (5 bases). V lost 6 bases and J lost 8, with 22 bases in between. The CDR3 spans 15 residues. Per the germline V gene, CDR1 is MGHRA and CDR2 is YSYEKL. CDR3: CASSLIAQGVEGYTF. The CDR3 DNA is TGCGCCAGCAGTCTAATAGCCCAGGGAGTCGAAGGCTACACCTTC.

The chain employs TRBV3-1 (or the pseudogene TRBV3-2) and TRBJ2-7; no clear D gene. The germline CDR1 and CDR2 sequences are LGHDT and YNNKEL (reference sequence). Trimming took off 1 base at V and 1 base at J, with 11 bases between the two ends. This CDR3 spans 15 amino acids. CDR3 nucleotide sequence: TGTGCCAGCAGCCAAGGCCATAGCCAGTCCTACGAGCAGTACTTC. Encoded protein: CASSQGHSQSYEQYF.

The J gene is TRBJ2-1, the V gene TRBV10-2; D unresolved. Trimming removed 11 bases from V and 8 bases from J, with 25 bases in between. The CDR3 totals 15 residues. CDR1 and CDR2 (germline): WSHSY, SAAADI. CDR3 nucleotide sequence: TGCGCCTCCTCTCTTCTCCAGGCTTTAGTCGATGAGCAGTTCTTC. Its translation is CASSLLQALVDEQFF.

The genes are TRBV7-9 and TRBJ2-1, with 8 nucleotides matching TRBD2. Looked up from germline, CDR1 is SEHNR and CDR2 is FQNEAQ (reference sequence). This CDR3 has 15 amino acids. Here the CDR3 reads CATSGSTNSYNEQFF. CDR3 nucleotides: TGTGCGACCAGCGGGAGCACAAACTCCTACAATGAGCAGTTCTTC. The variable domain in full, completed from reference TRBV7-9 and TRBJ2-1, reads DTGVSQNPRHKITKRGQNVTFRCDPISEHNRLYWYRQTLGQGPEFLTYFQNEAQLEKSRLLSDRFSAERPKGSFSTLEIQRTEQGDSAMYLCATSGSTNSYNEQFFGPGTRLTVL.

The chain uses TRBV19 and TRBJ1-2, with 7 bases lining up with TRBD1. This CDR3 region has 12 residues. After removal of 11 bases from V and 4 bases from J, the junction contained 7 bases not matched to a gene. The germline CDR1 and CDR2 sequences are LNHDA and SQIVND (reference sequence). For the CDR3, the DNA is TGTGCCGCAACAGGGGCTGCCTATGGCTACACCTTC. This encodes CAATGAAYGYTF. The variable domain in full, with the rest retrieved from reference TRBV19 and TRBJ1-2, is DGGITQSPKYLFRKEGQNVTLSCEQNLNHDAMYWYRQDPGQGLRLIYYSQIVNDFQKGDIAEGYSVSREKKESFPLTVTSAQKNPTAFYLCAATGAAYGYTFGSGTRLTVV.

The chain employs TRBV27 and TRBJ2-7; D is tentatively TRBD1 or TRBD2 (7 bases each). The CDR3 contains 16 residues. Germline assignment: CDR1 MNHEY and CDR2 SMNVEV (reference sequence). With 5 bases removed from V and 0 bases from J, the gap between germline ends came to 17 bases. CDR3 sequence: CASSAQGGFSSYEQYF. DNA for the CDR3: TGTGCCAGCAGTGCTCAGGGGGGGTTTTCCTCCTACGAGCAGTACTTC.

The gene calls are TRBV5-4 and TRBJ2-2; TRBD2 matches 10 bases. V lost 4 bases to trimming and J lost 5 bases; unmatched junction nucleotides: 14. Germline CDR1 reads SGHNT; CDR2 reads YYREEE (reference sequence). The CDR3 has 18 amino acids. Written as DNA, the CDR3 is TGTGCCAGCAGCCCGTCCCATTTGCTAGCGGGAGAAACCGGGGAGCTGTTTTTT. Translating it yields CASSPSHLLAGETGELFF.